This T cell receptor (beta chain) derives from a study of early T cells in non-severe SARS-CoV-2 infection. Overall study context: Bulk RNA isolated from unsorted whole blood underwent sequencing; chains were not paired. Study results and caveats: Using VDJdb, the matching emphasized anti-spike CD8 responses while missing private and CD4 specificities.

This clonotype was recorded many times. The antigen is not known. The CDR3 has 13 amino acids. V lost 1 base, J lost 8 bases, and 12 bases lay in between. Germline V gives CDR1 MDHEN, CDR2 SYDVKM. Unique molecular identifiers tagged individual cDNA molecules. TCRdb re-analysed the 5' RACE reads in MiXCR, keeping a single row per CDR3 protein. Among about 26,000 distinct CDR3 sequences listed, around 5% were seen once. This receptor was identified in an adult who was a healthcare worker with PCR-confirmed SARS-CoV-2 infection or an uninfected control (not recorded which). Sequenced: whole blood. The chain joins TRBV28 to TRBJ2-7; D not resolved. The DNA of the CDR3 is TGTGCCAGCAGTTTATTATACCGTCCCAAGCAGTACTTC. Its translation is CASSLLYRPKQYF.